Below, 13 T cell receptor gamma chains from the same sample are listed, as sequenced in a study of gamma delta lymphoproliferative disorders and STAT genes. Sequencing used genomic DNA taken from PBMCs of patients and controls. TCRdb repeated clone calling on the multiplex PCR reads with CATT. The sample lists over 2,000 gamma-chain clones; more than 8.5% were seen once. Sample: blood. Source of these receptors: a human donor with gamma-delta T-cell large granular lymphocyte leukemia.

The table lists this clone with a few counts. This sequence joins TRGV2 and TRGJ1 or TRGJ2. The J gene comes from matching the DNA to germline here; TCRdb lacks it. The length of the CDR3 is 15 residues. Germline trimming cut 1 base from V and 11 bases from J; bases unmatched to any gene: 17. CDR1 is EGSNGY and CDR2 is YDSYNSKV in the germline V gene. CDR3 amino acids: CATWDGANNSPEKLF. The CDR3 bases are TGTGCCACCTGGGACGGCGCTAATAACTCCCCGGAGAAACTCTTT.

This clone was seen a handful of times. It is unclear where the CDR3 begins or ends on the DNA, so no DNA is shown, and the CDR3 is as TCRdb lists it. CDR3 residues: CTTVPAGLGTCKKLF. The V gene reported is TRGV11; the J gene is uncalled. TRGV11 is classed as an ORF, of uncertain function. The CDR3 extends over 15 residues, inclusive of both ends.

As concerns this clone: Since a far larger clone is one base different, this is likely a read error. Other DNA sequences of this sample code for an identical CDR3. The chain recombines TRGV9 with TRGJP. Here the J gene came from matching the DNA to germline, since TCRdb omits it. The CDR3 is 16 amino acids. Germline V CDR1 and CDR2: GITISATS, ISYDGTV (reference sequence). CDR3 sequence: CALWEVEELGKKIKVF. CDR3 bases: TGTGCCTTGTGGGAGGTGGAAGAGTTAGGCAAAAAAATCAAGGTATTT.

The chain carries TRGV11 and TRGJ1 or TRGJ2. The J gene is absent in TCRdb and was assigned here via DNA matching to germline. Being an ORF, TRGV11 has a function that is uncertain. The CDR3 sequence is 13 residues long. After removal of 0 bases from V and 6 bases from J, the junction contained 2 bases not matched to a gene. CDR3 nucleotides: TGTGCCTGCTGGATTAGGCACGTTTATAAGAAACTCTTT. This codes for CACWIRHVYKKLF.

The gene calls are TRGV9 and TRGJP. The J gene was missing in TCRdb and was found by matching the end of the DNA to germline. CDR1 and CDR2 (germline): GITISATS, ISYDGTV (reference sequence). Trimming cost V 5 bases and J 6 bases; bases outside gene matches: 7. The CDR3 length is 16 residues. The CDR3 bases are TGTGCCTTGTGGGCTCTGGGAGAGTTGGGCAAAAAAATCAAGGTATTT. Protein sequence: CALWALGELGKKIKVF.

This chain connects TRGV10 to TRGJ1 or TRGJ2. TCRdb offers no J gene call, so here the DNA was matched to germline to obtain one. TRGV10 carries the ORF label, with uncertain function. Trimming took 8 bases from V and 12 from J; bases not matched to a gene: 14. The CDR3 is 12 amino acids. In nucleotides, the CDR3 is TGTGCTGCGTGGGATTTCATGTCTAGGAAACTCTTT. This translates into CAAWDFMSRKLF.

This clone was counted between two and nine times. The chain uses TRGV4 and TRGJ1 or TRGJ2. The J gene is absent in TCRdb and was assigned here via DNA matching to germline. The CDR3 contains 9 residues. Germline CDR1 EGSTGY, CDR2 YDSYTSSV. Losses at the gene ends were 5 bases for V and 12 bases for J; bases not matched to a gene: 4. CDR3 loop: CATWASKLF. In DNA, the CDR3 is TGTGCCACCTGGGCCTCGAAACTCTTT.

This clone counts as medium-sized (0.01 to 0.1%). This chain joins TRGV10 and TRGJP1. No J segment appears in TCRdb, so it was assigned here by matching the sequence to germline. TRGV10 is filed as an ORF, its function uncertain. This CDR3 region has 14 residues. The V gene end was trimmed by 8 bases and the J gene end by 10 bases; junction bases not matched to a gene: 14. The CDR3 here is CAAWDYIPSWFKIF. CDR3 bases: TGTGCTGCGTGGGATTATATTCCCTCTTGGTTCAAGATATTT.

This chain links TRGV4 with TRGJ1 or TRGJ2. TCRdb lists no J gene, so it was determined here by aligning the DNA to germline. The CDR3 sequence is 14 residues long. Germline V gives CDR1 EGSTGY, CDR2 YDSYTSSV. Germline trimming cut 2 bases from V and 0 bases from J; bases unmatched to any gene: 4. The CDR3 DNA reads TGTGCCACCTGGGATGTTCTGAATTATTATAAGAAACTCTTT. The encoded protein is CATWDVLNYYKKLF.

This clone was observed a handful of times. A read error likely explains this, since a far larger clone differs by one base. The J gene is TRGJP, the V gene TRGV9. Since TCRdb gives no J gene, matching the DNA to germline was used here to assign it. J lost 5 bases, V lost 3 bases, and 1 base had no gene match. This CDR3 has 15 residues. CDR1 is GITISATS and CDR2 is ISYDGTV in the germline V gene (reference sequence). CDR3 region: CALWEKELGKKIKVF. CDR3 DNA sequence: TGTGCCTTGTGGGAGAAAGAGTTGGGCAAAAAAATCAAGGTATTT.

The chain recombines TRGV10 with TRGJ1 or TRGJ2. Germline matching of the DNA provided the J gene here, since TCRdb leaves it blank. TRGV10 is flagged as an ORF with uncertain function. The CDR3 spans 15 residues. V was pared by 8 bases and J by 10 bases, with 21 bases of the junction left unmatched. The CDR3 DNA reads as TGTGCTGCGTGGGATTATCAGGCCCCTGGGATCAAGAAACTCTTT. This sequence encodes CAAWDYQAPGIKKLF.

This clone occurred a few times. The junction departs from the called germline gene at one end, perhaps through a read error. V usage is TRGV5 and J usage is TRGJ1 or TRGJ2. The J gene, left out of TCRdb, was set here by checking the DNA against germline. CDR1 and CDR2 from the germline V gene are VINAFY and YDVSNSKD. The CDR3 has 12 amino acids. The CDR3 sequence: CATREFYYKKLF. Written as DNA, the CDR3 is TGTGCCACCAGGGAGTTTTATTATAAGAAACTCTTT.

In the case of this clone: Different DNA sequences within this sample yield the same CDR3. There is no J gene call, but TRGV4 is given as the V gene. Germline V lookup: CDR1 EGSTGY, CDR2 YDSYTSSV. CDR3 length: 9 amino acids. The CDR3 here is CATWDPRLF. In DNA, the CDR3 is TGTGCCACCTGGGATCCCAGACTCTTT.